This TCR beta chain was recorded in a study of T cell repertoires in cytomegalovirus infection (dated by TCRdb to about 2019). With regard to the full study: Because public TCR beta signatures pointed to carriage of CMV infection together with the matching HLA type, the HLA type of each donor mattered for the analysis.

The data were produced on an Illumina HiSeq 1500. TCRdb applied fastp at Q25 and MiXCR to the public reads, then kept only in-frame beta chains. Identical CDR3 proteins give one entry, which carries the most common genes and DNA. In this sample the table shows some 300,000 distinct CDR3 sequences, 8% to 10% of which occur a single time. The top ten clonotypes cover approximately 2.3% of the sample. Study-wide conclusions, independent of this receptor: The ex vivo response was dominated by HLA-C-restricted CMV-specific TCR beta clonotypes, and the single most frequent clonotype in two of eight donors was supplied by these HLA-C-restricted clonotypes. In both this cohort and an independent roughly 400-donor cohort, the cumulative frequency of public TCR beta family members distinguished carriers of CMV infection plus the relevant HLA type.

This clonotype was seen ten or more times. Its antigen is not yet known. There are no base qualities to consult, and no much larger clone falls within one base. Sequencing was carried out using PBMCs. The receptor was derived from a human donor in good health (CMV status not recorded). Some clones in this sample may be carry-over from other donors' samples.

The sequenced DNA: TGTGCCAGCAGTTTACTTCGAGGGAACTATGGCTACACCTTC. It encodes CASSLLRGNYGYTF. Rearrangement joined TRBV28 to TRBJ1-2, with the D gene uncertain. Including the terminal cysteine and phenylalanine, the CDR3 comprises 14 residues. The kept DNA is CDR3 alone, 42 bases in frame from the first base. Reading the germline V gene gives CDR1 MDHEN and CDR2 SYDVKM. A distance of 9 bases separates the germline ends of V and J, which lose 2 bases and 2 bases respectively.